Below are 14 T cell receptor beta chains sequenced from a single sample in a study of shared clonotypes between healthy human individuals. TCRdb keeps only in-frame clones here, not all; method: immunoSEQ multiplex PCR. This table holds 1.5 million to 2.5 million clones, about 95% found once. Terminally differentiated effector memory CD45RA+ cells were excluded by CCR7 positive selection of CD45RO-negative cells. The sample taken for sequencing was naive CD8+ T cells sorted from blood. These receptors all come from a man aged 18 to 29 in good health.

As to this clone: Within the sample, other DNA sequences also encode this same CDR3. V usage is TRBV27 and J usage is TRBJ2-2; weak D call: TRBD1 (5 bases). The CDR3 is 14 amino acids. Trimming shortened V by 3 bases and J by 4 bases, and 9 bases separated the two germline ends. CDR1 is MNHEY and CDR2 is SMNVEV in the germline V gene (reference sequence). The CDR3 protein is CASSFQGSTGELFF. The CDR3 region has the DNA TGTGCCAGCAGTTTTCAGGGTTCCACCGGGGAGCTGTTTTTT.

The chain is built from TRBV11-2 and TRBJ1-1; a possible D gene is TRBD1 (6 bases). This CDR3 is 14 amino acids long. With 8 bases removed from V and 1 base from J, the gap between germline ends came to 14 bases. From germline, CDR1 is SGHAT and CDR2 FQNNGV. The CDR3 spells CASSTAGENTEAFF. For the CDR3, the DNA is TGTGCCAGCTCGACTGCAGGGGAGAACACTGAAGCTTTCTTT.

Worth noting for this clone: The sample contains more than one DNA sequence encoding this CDR3. This chain uses TRBV5-6 with TRBJ1-4; D is ambiguous. V was cut by 4 bases and J by 5 bases, with 9 bases left in between. Per the germline V gene, CDR1 is SGHDT and CDR2 is YYEEEE. This CDR3 region has 13 residues. The chain's CDR3 is CASSLGSNEKLFF. CDR3 DNA: TGTGCCAGCAGCCTAGGCAGCAATGAAAAACTGTTTTTT.

A remark on this clone: At the DNA level, this CDR3 is encoded by other sequences in the same sample as well. V and J are TRBV5-6 and TRBJ2-7, with D tentatively TRBD2 (5 bases). V was cut by 4 bases and J by 1 base, with 9 bases left in between. The CDR3 spans 13 residues. Germline V CDR1 and CDR2: SGHDT, YYEEEE. The CDR3 DNA is TGTGCCAGCAGCCCGGACTCATCCTACGAGCAGTACTTC. Protein product: CASSPDSSYEQYF.

This clone was observed a single time. Other DNA sequences in the same sample also yield this CDR3. The rearrangement uses TRBV9 and TRBJ2-7, with D tentatively TRBD2 (5 bases). This CDR3 contains 14 residues. Germline loops: CDR1 SGDLS, CDR2 YYNGEE. Trimming stripped 0 bases from V and 2 bases from J, with 9 bases between. This chain's CDR3 is CASSVGGATYEQYF. CDR3 nucleotides: TGTGCCAGCAGCGTAGGGGGAGCTACCTACGAGCAGTACTTC.

The rearrangement links TRBV19 to TRBJ1-5; possibly TRBD1 for D (5 bases). Germline V gives CDR1 LNHDA, CDR2 SQIVND (reference sequence). The CDR3 contains 14 residues. V was clipped by 5 bases and J by 9 bases, with 17 bases between them. This CDR3 reads CASSPGALVGPQHF. The CDR3 DNA reads as TGTGCCAGTAGTCCCGGGGCCCTGGTTGGGCCCCAGCATTTT.

The chain has TRBV4-3 and TRBJ2-2; possible D gene TRBD1, 5 bases. Germline CDR1 and CDR2: LGHNA and YSLEER. CDR3 length: 17 amino acids. With 0 bases removed from V and 4 bases from J, the gap between germline ends came to 15 bases. The CDR3 here is CASSQELGQVITGELFF. CDR3 in DNA: TGCGCCAGCAGCCAAGAGTTGGGGCAGGTCATCACCGGGGAGCTGTTTTTT.

CDR3 region: CASSWGQTSGDEQYF. CDR3 nucleotides: TGTGCCAGCAGCTGGGGCCAGACTAGCGGCGACGAGCAGTACTTC. The chain combines TRBV7-2 with TRBJ2-7; the match to TRBD2 covers 9 bases. CDR1 and CDR2 (germline): SGHTA, FQGNSA. The V and J ends lost 4 bases and 5 bases, in that order; junction bases with no gene match: 9. The CDR3 length is 15 residues.

This clone was counted once. V usage is TRBV19 and J usage is TRBJ2-5, with 10 bases fitting TRBD1. CDR3 length: 14 residues. CDR1 and CDR2 (germline): LNHDA, SQIVND (reference sequence). The ends lost 3 bases at V and 5 bases at J; junction bases unmatched: 3. This chain's CDR3 is CASSMTGGPETQYF. In nucleotides, the CDR3 is TGTGCCAGTAGTATGACAGGGGGCCCGGAGACCCAGTACTTC. The full variable domain, completed using reference TRBV19 and TRBJ2-5, is DGGITQSPKYLFRKEGQNVTLSCEQNLNHDAMYWYRQDPGQGLRLIYYSQIVNDFQKGDIAEGYSVSREKKESFPLTVTSAQKNPTAFYLCASSMTGGPETQYFGPGTRLLVL.

This chain joins TRBV19 and TRBJ2-1; TRBD2 agrees at 12 bases. Germline CDR1 and CDR2: LNHDA and SQIVND (reference sequence). With V trimmed by 1 base and J by 7 bases, 11 bases remained unmatched. The CDR3 totals 18 residues. The CDR3 coding sequence is TGTGCCAGTAGTATAGTAGGCCTAGCGGGGGGGCCGGGGAATGAGCAGTTCTTC. Its translation: CASSIVGLAGGPGNEQFF.

The chain is built from TRBV4-3 and TRBJ2-4; D gene unclear. Germline CDR1 LGHNA, CDR2 YSLEER. The CDR3 has 15 residues. Trimming removed 0 bases at V and 11 bases at J, with 17 bases between. The CDR3 here is CASSQDIGLGYVQYF. The CDR3 DNA sequence: TGCGCCAGCAGCCAAGATATAGGGCTAGGCTATGTTCAGTACTTC.

The chain couples TRBV28 to TRBJ1-1; D is unresolved. The V and J ends lost 6 bases and 0 bases respectively, with 11 bases between them. The CDR3 spans 14 residues. The germline gives CDR1 MDHEN, CDR2 SYDVKM. The CDR3 loop is CASRLSMVNTEAFF. The DNA for the CDR3 is TGTGCCAGCAGACTTTCTATGGTGAACACTGAAGCTTTCTTT.

This clone was seen once. This chain connects TRBV2 to TRBJ2-7; 7 nucleotides agree with TRBD1. Germline V CDR1 and CDR2: SNHLY, FYNNEI. The ends lost 6 bases at V and 3 bases at J; junction bases unmatched: 11. CDR3 length equals 15 residues. In nucleotides, the CDR3 is TGTGCCAGCAGCGAGGAGGACAGGACGGACTACGAGCAGTACTTC. It specifies CASSEEDRTDYEQYF.

CDR3 protein: CAWRGRPPDNEQFF. The CDR3 DNA reads as TGTGCCTGGAGAGGGAGACCCCCAGACAATGAGCAGTTCTTC. The chain couples TRBV30 to TRBJ2-1; possible D gene TRBD2, 5 bases. This CDR3 has 14 residues. Germline CDR1 GTSNPN, CDR2 SVGIG (reference sequence). Trimming took 3 bases from V and 5 from J, leaving 14 bases between them.